What follows are 9 T cell receptor beta chains derived from one specimen sequenced in a study of T cells in Graves' hyperthyroidism and ophthalmopathy. RNA transcripts served as the template for amplifying TCR beta CDR3 regions. HTBI primers were employed in a first-round RT-PCR of the TCR CDR3. One entry per CDR3 protein results from TCRdb running MiXCR on the multiplex PCR reads. Among about half a million distinct CDR3 sequences listed, about 24% were seen once. Sequencing used blood. These receptors came from a woman in her 30s with Graves' ophthalmopathy.

This clonotype appeared a few times. The chain couples TRBV20-1 to TRBJ2-5; 8 bases match TRBD2. Germline-derived CDR1 and CDR2 are DFQATT and SNEGSKA (reference sequence). V shed 1 base and J 1 base; nucleotides not matched to a gene: 2. CDR3 length equals 14 residues. The chain's CDR3 is CSARVAGLQETQYF. The DNA for the CDR3 is TGCAGTGCTAGAGTAGCGGGGCTCCAAGAGACCCAGTACTTC.

The sample holds a few counts of this clonotype. The rearrangement uses TRBV2 and TRBJ2-5, with D uncertain. V was trimmed by 1 base and J by 6 bases, leaving 9 bases between them. CDR1 is SNHLY, CDR2 FYNNEI, per germline. This CDR3 is 13 amino acids long. The CDR3 DNA is TGTGCCAGCAGTGAAGGCGGCAGTCAGACCCAGTACTTC. Translating gives CASSEGGSQTQYF.

The chain links TRBV30 to TRBJ2-7, with 7 bases fitting TRBD2. Germline CDR1 and CDR2: GTSNPN and SVGIG (reference sequence). The CDR3 length is 14 residues. J lost 4 bases, V lost 2 bases, and 8 bases had no gene match. This CDR3 is CAWSSGEPPYEQYF. In nucleotides, the CDR3 is TGTGCCTGGAGTAGCGGGGAACCCCCTTACGAGCAGTACTTC. The full variable domain, in which reference TRBV30 and TRBJ2-7 provide the parts outside the CDR3, is SQTIHQWPATLVQPVGSPLSLECTVEGTSNPNLYWYRQAAGRGLQLLFYSVGIGQISSEVPQNLSASRPQDRQFILSSKKLLLSDSGFYLCAWSSGEPPYEQYFGPGTRLTVT.

This clonotype showed up many times. V and J are TRBV20-1 and TRBJ1-5; the match to TRBD1 covers 8 bases. CDR3 length: 13 residues. Germline values: CDR1 DFQATT, CDR2 SNEGSKA (reference sequence). With V trimmed by 4 bases and J by 7 bases, 6 bases remained unmatched. The CDR3 bases are TGCAGTGCTACACAGGGGGTGTTCCAGCCCCAGCATTTT. As protein: CSATQGVFQPQHF.

This clonotype has at least ten counts. The rearrangement links TRBV6-1 to TRBJ1-2, with 7 nucleotides matching TRBD1. The V segment lost 6 bases and the J segment 4 bases; nucleotides outside the gene matches: 8. Per the germline V gene, CDR1 is MNHNS and CDR2 is SASEGT. CDR3 length: 14 amino acids. The CDR3 sequence is CASRDRARSYGYTF. CDR3 coding DNA: TGTGCCAGCAGAGACAGGGCTCGGTCCTATGGCTACACCTTC.

The chain couples TRBV9 to TRBJ1-1; TRBD1 matches at 8 bases. J was trimmed by 3 bases and V by 0 bases; bases with no gene match: 4. The germline CDR1 and CDR2 sequences are SGDLS and YYNGEE. CDR3 size: 15 residues. As DNA, the CDR3 is TGTGCCAGCAGCGTAGCGACAGGGGCGTACACTGAAGCTTTCTTT. It codes for CASSVATGAYTEAFF.

Ten or more counts support this clonotype. This chain links TRBV12-3 or TRBV12-4 with TRBJ1-4, with D possibly TRBD1 on 5 matching bases. Between the trimmed V and J ends, which lost 1 base and 8 bases, there was a span of 5 bases. This CDR3 region has 12 residues. The CDR3 reads CASSLGDEKLFF. The CDR3 bases are TGTGCCAGCAGTTTAGGGGACGAAAAACTGTTTTTT.

This clonotype was picked up many times. The J gene is TRBJ1-5, the V gene TRBV20-1; D not resolved. CDR3 size: 12 residues. Trimming stripped 3 bases from V and 0 bases from J, with 3 bases between. Germline V gene data show CDR1 as DFQATT and CDR2 as SNEGSKA (reference sequence). The CDR3 is CSARGSNQPQHF. The CDR3 bases are TGCAGTGCTAGGGGTAGCAATCAGCCCCAGCATTTT.

This clonotype was recorded a few times. This could be a read error, since a much larger clone is one nucleotide away. This chain links TRBV20-1 with TRBJ2-7, with D uncertain. Per germline, CDR1 DFQATT and CDR2 SNEGSKA (reference sequence). This CDR3 is built from 12 residues. Written as DNA, the CDR3 is TGCAGTGCTAGAGAGGGTACCTACGAGCAGTGCTTC. Its translation: CSAREGTYEQCF.